This is a list of T cell receptor beta chains from one sample in a study of blood T cell repertoires in COVID-19. Clones were sequenced by immunoSEQ multiplex PCR, and TCRdb holds only the in-frame ones, with some missing. The sample carries about 400,000 clones, 88% recorded once. The material sequenced was PBMCs or T cells enriched from blood (not recorded which). Every receptor here comes from a middle-aged woman with acute COVID-19. Both conserved end residues are part of each CDR3. A D gene is named only where the DNA matches it firmly. Clone size is given for some rows only: seen once, a few or many times, or a class if the clone is expanded.

d_call,j_call,v_call,clone_size,cdr3_aa,cdr3_nt
NA,TRBJ1-2,TRBV7-2,NA,CASSPPTRYGYTF,TGTGCCAGCAGCCCACCCACTAGATATGGCTACACCTTC
TRBD2,TRBJ2-5,TRBV27,NA,CASSPQTSGGARETQYF,TGTGCCAGCAGTCCGCAGACTAGCGGGGGGGCAAGGGAGACCCAGTACTTC
NA,TRBJ1-5,TRBV5-1,NA,CASSRFRDSVNQPQHF,TGCGCCAGCAGCCGGTTCCGCGACAGCGTAAATCAGCCCCAGCATTTT
NA,TRBJ1-2,TRBV29-1,NA,CSVESSTETNYGYTF,TGCAGCGTTGAGAGCTCGACAGAGACTAACTATGGCTACACCTTC
NA,TRBJ1-4,TRBV10-1,NA,CASTREGVNGNEKLFF,TGCGCCAGCACCCGAGAAGGGGTTAACGGTAATGAAAAACTGTTTTTT
NA,TRBJ1-2,TRBV10-1,NA,CASSEYRANYGYTF,TGCGCCAGCAGTGAGTATCGAGCTAACTATGGCTACACCTTC
TRBD2,TRBJ2-1,TRBV2,NA,CASSGWYSGGENEQFF,TGTGCCAGCAGTGGATGGTATAGCGGGGGTGAGAATGAGCAGTTCTTC
NA,TRBJ1-6,TRBV30,few,CAWSSRDSSIEASPLHF,TGTGCCTGGAGTAGTCGGGACTCCTCGATCGAGGCTTCACCCCTCCACTTT
TRBD1,TRBJ1-1,TRBV5-6,NA,CASSRDRGRIGTEAFF,TGTGCCAGCAGCCGGGACAGGGGACGTATTGGCACTGAAGCTTTCTTT
NA,TRBJ2-1,TRBV27,NA,CASSLRGNNEQFF,TGTGCCAGCAGTTTAAGAGGAAACAATGAGCAGTTCTTC
NA,TRBJ1-5,TRBV27,once,CASSLSTAGGGPQHF,TGTGCCAGCAGTTTATCGACGGCGGGTGGTGGCCCCCAGCATTTT
TRBD1,TRBJ1-1,TRBV7-2,NA,CASSLTRTGGRGTEAFF,TGTGCCAGCAGCTTAACTCGGACAGGGGGCAGAGGAACTGAAGCTTTCTTT
NA,TRBJ2-7,TRBV29-1,NA,CSVGVGKNLYEQYF,TGCAGCGTTGGAGTGGGCAAAAACCTCTACGAGCAGTACTTC
NA,TRBJ2-5,TRBV6-9,NA,CASSYSHQGSQETQYF,TGTGCCAGCAGTTATTCACATCAGGGCAGCCAAGAGACCCAGTACTTC
TRBD1,TRBJ1-2,TRBV5-1,NA,CASSAGTGNYGYTF,TGCGCCAGCAGCGCCGGGACAGGGAACTATGGCTACACCTTC
NA,TRBJ2-1,TRBV6-1,NA,CASSDRVGGEQFF,TGTGCCAGCAGTGACAGGGTCGGGGGTGAGCAGTTCTTC